This T cell receptor beta chain was captured by sequencing in a study of beta chain features in type 1 diabetes. Study-wide findings and caveats: TCRB CDR3s from Type 1 diabetes patients were moderately but significantly shorter in all four CD4+ subsets.

The V gene's germline CDR1 is SGHAT and CDR2 FQNNGV. Trimming removed 4 bases at V and 4 bases at J, with 19 bases between. The CDR3 totals 16 residues. One heparinised draw, averaging roughly 110 mL, was taken per donor. Of the isolated RNA, all was reverse transcribed, and so the sequenced material was expressed TCRB transcripts. The data were produced by immunoSEQ multiplex PCR, yet TCRdb's version contains in-frame clones alone and is incomplete. The table lists almost 350,000 clones, around 9.3% of them singletons, with roughly 1% in the top ten. This clone was observed a handful of times. Its cognate antigen is unknown.

V is TRBV11-2 and J is TRBJ1-2; weak D call: TRBD1 (5 bases). The sequencing sample was made of central memory CD4+ T cells from blood. The sequence derives from a man aged 25 to 45 with type 1 diabetes. The CDR3 sequence is CASSSGAGPFLYGYTF. CDR3 DNA: TGTGCCAGCAGCTCGGGCGCGGGGCCGTTTCTCTATGGCTACACCTTC.